Listed here are 26 T cell receptor beta chains from one sample, sequenced in a study of T cell repertoires in cytomegalovirus infection. TCRdb redid the calling of the reads with MiXCR, one entry per CDR3 protein. This table has around 300,000 distinct CDR3 sequences, just under 25% appearing once. Their antigens remain unidentified. Specimen: cultured PBMCs, collected from culture after CMV antigen stimulation. The receptors were sampled from a human donor in good health (CMV status not recorded). Some clones in this sample may be carry-over from other donors' samples.

This clonotype was found many times. The rearrangement joins TRBV7-6 to TRBJ2-5, with TRBD2 identical over 14 bases. Germline V gives CDR1 SGHVS, CDR2 FNYEAQ. V shed 3 bases, J shed 4 bases, and the junction held 4 bases outside the gene matches. The CDR3 is 16 residues long. CDR3 DNA sequence: TGTGCCAGCAGCTTGGCGGGACTAGCGGGAGTAGAGACCCAGTACTTC. Protein: CASSLAGLAGVETQYF.

The rearrangement joins TRBV2 to TRBJ1-2; D not resolved. The CDR3 contains 16 residues. Germline V lookup: CDR1 SNHLY, CDR2 FYNNEI. V was shortened by 2 bases and J by 2 bases, with 15 bases between the two germline ends. The CDR3: CASSETRTILNYGYTF. DNA for the CDR3: TGTGCCAGCAGTGAAACCAGGACGATTTTAAACTATGGCTACACCTTC. The full variable domain, with the rest looked up from reference TRBV2 and TRBJ1-2, is EPEVTQTPSHQVTQMGQEVILRCVPISNHLYFYWYRQILGQKVEFLVSFYNNEISEKSEIFDDQFSVERPDGSNFTLKIRSTKLEDSAMYFCASSETRTILNYGYTFGSGTRLTVV.

V is TRBV28 and J is TRBJ1-5, with D perhaps TRBD1 (5 bases). This CDR3 contains 17 residues. Looked up from germline, CDR1 is MDHEN and CDR2 is SYDVKM. The V end lost 4 bases, the J end lost 4 bases, and 20 bases lay between the germline ends. The CDR3: CASSCPLKRTSNQPQHF. The CDR3 DNA reads as TGTGCCAGCAGTTGCCCCCTCAAAAGGACATCGAATCAGCCCCAGCATTTT.

The rearrangement uses TRBV2 and TRBJ1-1, with unresolved D. Trimming left V 0 bases short and J 0 bases short, with 14 bases between. The germline gives CDR1 SNHLY, CDR2 FYNNEI. The CDR3 runs 17 residues. The CDR3 coding sequence is TGTGCCAGCAGTGAAGCGCTTGGGGTTACAGTGAACACTGAAGCTTTCTTT. The encoded protein is CASSEALGVTVNTEAFF.

The table lists this clonotype with many counts. V usage is TRBV7-8 and J usage is TRBJ2-1, with 7 positions matching TRBD2. Germline V gene lookup returns CDR1 SGHVS and CDR2 FQNEAQ. The junction had 5 bases not matched to a gene; V was cut back by 5 bases and J by 1 base. This CDR3 contains 15 residues. CDR3 DNA: TGTGCCAGCAGCCAAGCGGGACGATCCTACAATGAGCAGTTCTTC. Encoded protein: CASSQAGRSYNEQFF. The full variable domain, its missing parts supplied by reference TRBV7-8 and TRBJ2-1, is GAGVSQSPRYKVAKRGQDVALRCDPISGHVSLFWYQQALGQGPEFLTYFQNEAQLDKSGLPSDRFFAERPEGSVSTLKIQRTQQEDSAVYLCASSQAGRSYNEQFFGPGTRLTVL.

The rearrangement uses TRBV7-8 and TRBJ1-2; the D gene is possibly TRBD1 (6 bases). The V gene's germline CDR1 is SGHVS and CDR2 FQNEAQ. V lost 5 bases and J lost 3, with 16 bases in between. The CDR3 has 15 residues. CDR3 coding DNA: TGTGCCAGCAGCATAGAGGTGCAGGGGCACTATGGCTACACCTTC. Protein product: CASSIEVQGHYGYTF.

The chain is built from TRBV15 and TRBJ1-2, with 7 bases identical to TRBD1. CDR1 and CDR2 from the germline V gene are LNHNV and YYDKDF (reference sequence). The CDR3 runs 14 residues. Losses at the gene ends were 5 bases for V and 4 bases for J; bases not matched to a gene: 7. CDR3 amino acids: CATSARQGLYGYTF. DNA of the CDR3: TGTGCCACCAGCGCCCGACAGGGCCTCTATGGCTACACCTTC.

The chain uses TRBV7-2 and TRBJ2-5; D is unresolved. Germline V gives CDR1 SGHTA, CDR2 FQGNSA. CDR3 length equals 12 residues. The V and J ends lost 5 bases and 4 bases respectively, with 8 bases between them. CDR3 nucleotides: TGTGCCAGCAGCCAGACTCGAGAGACCCAGTACTTC. Protein: CASSQTRETQYF.

This clonotype was recorded a few times. The chain recombines TRBV27 with TRBJ2-3, with D perhaps TRBD2 (6 bases). The CDR3 totals 15 residues. Trimming shortened V by 5 bases and J by 2 bases, and 14 bases separated the two germline ends. Germline CDR1 and CDR2: MNHEY and SMNVEV (reference sequence). The DNA for the CDR3 is TGTGCCAGCAGTGTAGGAGGGCGGTTCACAGATACGCAGTATTTT. The encoded protein is CASSVGGRFTDTQYF.

This clonotype has ten or more counts. The rearrangement uses TRBV11-3 and TRBJ1-6; no firm D call. The V gene's germline CDR1 is SGHNT and CDR2 YENEEA. V lost 0 bases and J lost 7, with 4 bases in between. The CDR3 is 13 residues long. DNA of the CDR3: TGTGCCAGCAGCTTAGATCCCAATTCACCCCTCCACTTT. Encoded protein: CASSLDPNSPLHF.

Ten or more counts support this clonotype. The chain is built from TRBV4-3 and TRBJ1-2; D gene ambiguous. Trimming removed 2 bases at V and 0 bases at J, with 10 bases between. The CDR3 extends over 15 amino acids. Germline CDR1 reads LGHNA; CDR2 reads YSLEER. In DNA form, the CDR3 reads TGCGCCAGCAGCCAAACGGTCGGGGCTAACTATGGCTACACCTTC. As protein: CASSQTVGANYGYTF.

This chain connects TRBV28 to TRBJ1-2, with D possibly TRBD1 on 5 matching bases. The germline V and J ends were trimmed by 7 bases and 6 bases, with 18 bases remaining between them. This CDR3 is 14 amino acids long. Germline assignment: CDR1 MDHEN and CDR2 SYDVKM. This chain's CDR3 is CASKLLLGPHGYTF. CDR3 DNA sequence: TGTGCCAGCAAACTCCTGTTGGGACCGCATGGCTACACCTTC.

The CDR3 loop is CASSPSGTDSGNTIYF. The CDR3 bases are TGCGCCAGCAGCCCTTCAGGCACCGACTCTGGAAACACCATATATTTT. The chain links TRBV4-1 to TRBJ1-3; D gene unclear. The V gene's germline CDR1 is MGHRA and CDR2 YSYEKL. With 4 bases removed from V and 0 bases from J, the gap between germline ends came to 13 bases. The CDR3 extends over 16 amino acids.

The gene calls are TRBV12-3 or TRBV12-4 and TRBJ2-1, with 13 positions matching TRBD2. The CDR3 runs 16 residues. Trimming at V came to 6 bases and at J to 2 bases, leaving 4 bases not matched to a gene. The CDR3 here is CASSAGTSGTYNEQFF. The CDR3 DNA reads TGTGCCAGCAGCGCCGGGACTAGCGGGACCTACAATGAGCAGTTCTTC.

The J gene is TRBJ2-1, the V gene TRBV19, with no clear D. V was trimmed by 4 bases and J by 7 bases, leaving 5 bases between them. The CDR3 runs 11 residues. Germline lookup yields CDR1 LNHDA and CDR2 SQIVND (reference sequence). The CDR3 reads CASSTRNEQFF. DNA for the CDR3: TGTGCCAGTAGTACTAGGAATGAGCAGTTCTTC. Together with reference TRBV19 and TRBJ2-1, the CDR3 gives the full variable domain: DGGITQSPKYLFRKEGQNVTLSCEQNLNHDAMYWYRQDPGQGLRLIYYSQIVNDFQKGDIAEGYSVSREKKESFPLTVTSAQKNPTAFYLCASSTRNEQFFGPGTRLTVL.

This clonotype showed up just a few times. This chain joins TRBV14 and TRBJ2-1; D tentatively reads TRBD1 or TRBD2 (5 bases each). CDR1 is SGHDN, CDR2 FVKESK, per germline. V was trimmed by 3 bases and J by 7 bases, leaving 22 bases between them. The CDR3 is made up of 17 amino acids. CDR3 in amino acids: CASSQWSPLLWGNEQFF. The CDR3 region has the DNA TGTGCCAGCAGCCAGTGGTCCCCTCTCTTGTGGGGGAATGAGCAGTTCTTC.

CDR3 protein: CASSGNRAGDTEAFF. CDR3 nucleotide sequence: TGTGCCAGCAGCGGCAACAGGGCTGGAGACACTGAAGCTTTCTTT. J is TRBJ1-1 and V is TRBV5-3; D is perhaps TRBD1 (6 bases). TRBV5-3 is identified as an open reading frame with a role that is uncertain. The CDR3 runs to 15 residues. V gave up 8 bases and J gave up 3 bases, with 20 bases separating them.

The rearrangement joins TRBV6-2 or TRBV6-3 to TRBJ2-1, with no clear D. CDR1 is MNHEY and CDR2 is SVGEGT in the germline V gene. The CDR3 has 11 amino acids. Trimming stripped 7 bases from V and 4 bases from J, with 5 bases between. CDR3 in DNA: TGTGCCAGCACCCTATACAATGAGCAGTTCTTC. This encodes CASTLYNEQFF.

This clonotype was seen a handful of times. The chain is built from TRBV20-1 and TRBJ2-5, with 12 positions matching TRBD1. The CDR3 spans 14 residues. The germline CDR1 and CDR2 sequences are DFQATT and SNEGSKA (reference sequence). J lost 5 bases, V lost 3 bases, and 4 bases had no gene match. The CDR3 loop is CSASRGQGAETQYF. The DNA of the CDR3 is TGCAGTGCTAGCAGGGGACAGGGGGCGGAGACCCAGTACTTC.

This clonotype has more than one count but fewer than ten. This sequence joins TRBV5-4 and TRBJ2-6; D may correspond to TRBD1 or TRBD2 (5 bases each). Trimming left V 3 bases short and J 0 bases short, with 10 bases between. From germline, CDR1 is SGHNT and CDR2 YYREEE (reference sequence). This CDR3 spans 16 amino acids. The CDR3, as DNA: TGTGCCAGCAGCTCGGGACGGGTCTCTGGGGCCAACGTCCTGACTTTC. Translation gives CASSSGRVSGANVLTF.

This clonotype was detected a few times. The rearrangement joins TRBV7-9 to TRBJ2-1; TRBD2 agrees at 12 bases. The trim removed 3 bases at V and 7 bases at J, leaving 16 bases unmatched. Germline CDR1 SEHNR, CDR2 FQNEAQ (reference sequence). The CDR3 length is 19 residues. The CDR3 protein is CASSLATSGSSPVGNEQFF. The CDR3 region has the DNA TGTGCCAGCAGCTTGGCGACTAGCGGGAGTTCCCCCGTGGGGAATGAGCAGTTCTTC.

This clonotype was observed many times. The rearrangement uses TRBV11-3 and TRBJ2-1; D call uncertain. The CDR3 runs to 15 residues. Trimming stripped 3 bases from V and 0 bases from J, with 9 bases between. CDR1 SGHNT and CDR2 YENEEA come from the germline V gene. Written as DNA, the CDR3 is TGTGCCAGCAGCTTCACGAGGAGCTCCTACAATGAGCAGTTCTTC. It translates to CASSFTRSSYNEQFF.

The J gene is TRBJ2-7, the V gene TRBV6-2 or TRBV6-3, with unresolved D. Per the germline V gene, CDR1 is MNHEY and CDR2 is SVGEGT. Trimming took off 6 bases at V and 7 bases at J, with 13 bases between the two ends. This CDR3 is 12 amino acids long. This CDR3 reads CASSNPRKEQYF. In DNA form, the CDR3 reads TGTGCCAGCAGCAATCCCCGAAAGGAGCAGTACTTC.

This clonotype was observed at least ten times. V and J are TRBV18 and TRBJ1-1; TRBD1 matches at 7 bases. This CDR3 has 13 amino acids. Losses at the gene ends were 6 bases for V and 4 bases for J; bases not matched to a gene: 5. Germline values: CDR1 KGHSH, CDR2 LQKENI. The CDR3 region has the DNA TGTGCCAGCTCGCAAGGACAGGCCACTGAAGCTTTCTTT. It specifies CASSQGQATEAFF.

This clonotype was detected only a few times. The V and J genes are TRBV7-2 and TRBJ2-2; D perhaps matches TRBD1 (6 bases). Trimming pared 5 bases from V and 1 base from J, leaving 11 bases between. Germline lookup yields CDR1 SGHTA and CDR2 FQGNSA. The CDR3 runs 15 residues. The chain's CDR3 is CASSDRRKNTGELFF. The CDR3 region has the DNA TGTGCCAGCAGCGACAGGAGAAAGAACACCGGGGAGCTGTTTTTT.

The chain carries TRBV28 and TRBJ2-1; D is undetermined. This CDR3 has 12 amino acids. Germline V gene lookup returns CDR1 MDHEN and CDR2 SYDVKM. Trimming took 6 bases from V and 5 from J, leaving 8 bases between them. In nucleotides, the CDR3 is TGTGCCAGCAGCCCTTTAGACAATGAGCAGTTCTTC. This translates into CASSPLDNEQFF.